A selection of T cell receptor beta chains follows, all from one sample in a study of blood T cell repertoires in COVID-19. Generated by immunoSEQ multiplex PCR, the TCRdb table keeps only in-frame clones and is missing some. Of a few hundred thousand clones in the sample, roughly nine tenths were seen once. Sequences were obtained from peripheral blood. The origin of the receptors is a man aged 40-49 years who had recovered from COVID-19. Both conserved end residues are part of each CDR3. The D gene is left open where the match is weak. Clone size is given for some rows only: seen once, a few or many times, or a class if the clone is expanded.

size,D,V,J,CDR3,DNA
.,TRBD1,TRBV7-2,TRBJ2-2,CASSSRQGAITGELFF,TGTGCCAGCAGCTCCCGACAGGGGGCAATAACCGGGGAGCTGTTTTTT
.,TRBD2,TRBV23-1,TRBJ2-5,CASSQSTILGTSGREETQYF,TGCGCCAGCAGTCAATCGACGATCTTGGGGACTAGCGGGAGGGAAGAGACCCAGTACTTC
.,.,TRBV19,TRBJ1-4,CASSLKTGPRGEKLFF,TGTGCCAGTAGTCTGAAAACAGGGCCCAGGGGTGAAAAACTGTTTTTT
.,TRBD2,TRBV7-2,TRBJ2-7,CASSSVAGGAYEQYF,TGTGCCAGCAGCTCCGTAGCGGGAGGCGCCTACGAGCAGTACTTC
.,.,TRBV27,TRBJ2-7,CASSPRGTLTYEQYF,TGTGCCAGCAGTCCCCGGGGAACCCTCACCTACGAGCAGTACTTC
.,.,TRBV3-1/TRBV3-2,TRBJ2-2,CASRLASITGELFF,TGTGCCAGCAGGTTGGCTAGCATTACCGGGGAGCTGTTTTTT
.,.,TRBV29-1,TRBJ2-3,CSVGQGRADTQYF,TGCAGCGTTGGGCAGGGGCGCGCAGATACGCAGTATTTT
few,.,TRBV4-1,TRBJ1-2,CASSPLPGAGVYGYTF,TGCGCCAGCAGCCCCCTGCCAGGAGCAGGGGTCTATGGCTACACCTTC
few,.,TRBV2,TRBJ2-2,CASTARTGELFF,TGTGCCAGCACGGCGAGGACCGGGGAGCTGTTTTTT
.,TRBD2,TRBV9,TRBJ2-1,CASSPGGSLYNEQFF,TGTGCCAGCAGCCCGGGCGGGAGCCTCTACAATGAGCAGTTCTTC
.,.,TRBV7-8,TRBJ2-3,CASSKKSRGLGTDTQYF,TGTGCCAGCAGCAAGAAGAGTCGGGGGTTGGGAACAGATACGCAGTATTTT
.,.,TRBV5-8,TRBJ1-5,CAQLGGASNQPQHF,TGTGCCCAATTGGGGGGGGCGAGCAATCAGCCCCAGCATTTT
.,.,TRBV2,TRBJ2-2,CASSLKTTTGELFF,TGTGCCAGCAGTCTAAAGACCACTACTGGGGAGCTGTTTTTT
.,TRBD2,TRBV19,TRBJ2-1,CASSIVLTSGSNEQFF,TGTGCCAGTAGTATAGTTCTCACTAGCGGGAGCAATGAGCAGTTCTTC
.,TRBD1,TRBV4-1,TRBJ2-4,CASSQPTTGAPIFF,TGCGCCAGCAGCCAACCAACGACAGGGGCCCCCATCTTCTTC
.,TRBD1,TRBV7-6,TRBJ1-1,CASSLGTGVEAFF,TGTGCCAGCAGCCTTGGGACAGGAGTAGAAGCTTTCTTT
.,.,TRBV9,TRBJ2-2,CASSSPRGSRELFF,TGTGCCAGCAGCTCCCCACGGGGGAGCCGGGAGCTGTTTTTT
.,TRBD1,TRBV29-1,TRBJ1-1,CSVTGQGDPPYEAFF,TGCAGCGTAACCGGACAGGGAGACCCGCCGTATGAAGCTTTCTTT
.,TRBD2,TRBV3-1/TRBV3-2,TRBJ2-5,CASSRPGGGDRETQYF,TGTGCCAGCAGCCGACCCGGCGGGGGGGATCGAGAGACCCAGTACTTC
.,.,TRBV9,TRBJ2-1,CASSVGTNNNEQFF,TGTGCCAGCAGCGTCGGGACAAACAACAATGAGCAGTTCTTC
.,.,TRBV14,TRBJ1-1,CASGPRSLTEAFF,TGTGCCAGCGGTCCCCGGAGCCTCACTGAAGCTTTCTTT
.,.,TRBV14,TRBJ1-4,CASSQDLLGGEKLFF,TGTGCCAGCAGCCAAGATCTGTTAGGAGGGGAAAAACTGTTTTTT
.,TRBD1,TRBV11-2,TRBJ2-7,CASSFRGQGSYEQYF,TGTGCCAGCAGCTTCCGGGGACAGGGTTCATACGAGCAGTACTTC
.,.,TRBV7-9,TRBJ2-7,CASSSSGHTYEQYF,TGTGCCAGCAGCTCGTCGGGACACACCTACGAGCAGTACTTC
few,TRBD1,TRBV7-2,TRBJ2-1,CASGGQGGSYNEQFF,TGTGCCAGCGGGGGACAGGGGGGCTCCTACAATGAGCAGTTCTTC
.,.,TRBV5-1,TRBJ2-2,CASGQQVANTGELFF,TGCGCCAGCGGGCAACAGGTAGCGAACACCGGGGAGCTGTTTTTT
.,.,TRBV7-2,TRBJ1-1,CASSLSGALGEAFF,TGTGCCAGCAGCTTGTCAGGGGCGCTTGGTGAAGCTTTCTTT
once,TRBD2,TRBV7-2,TRBJ2-5,CASSSTSGGTYQETQYF,TGTGCCAGCAGCTCTACTAGCGGGGGAACGTACCAAGAGACCCAGTACTTC
.,TRBD1,TRBV7-2,TRBJ2-3,CASSFLWTGPTDTQYF,TGTGCCAGCAGCTTTTTATGGACAGGGCCGACAGATACGCAGTATTTT
.,.,TRBV13,TRBJ2-1,CASSNTLLGSYNEQFF,TGTGCCAGCAGCAATACCCTACTAGGCTCCTACAATGAGCAGTTCTTC
.,.,TRBV5-5,TRBJ2-3,CASSLGRVTDTQYF,TGTGCCAGCAGCTTGGGCAGGGTCACAGATACGCAGTATTTT
.,.,TRBV6-5,TRBJ2-7,CASSPWQGKTYEQYF,TGTGCCAGCAGCCCCTGGCAGGGTAAGACCTACGAGCAGTACTTC
.,TRBD2,TRBV7-9,TRBJ2-7,CASSRGTSGITYEQYF,TGTGCCAGCAGCCGGGGGACTAGCGGAATTACCTACGAGCAGTACTTC
.,.,TRBV5-6,TRBJ2-2,CASSAIGPGAGGELFF,TGTGCCAGCTCAGCTATCGGTCCAGGGGCTGGCGGGGAGCTGTTTTTT
.,.,TRBV5-8,TRBJ1-5,CASSPLGMQAQHF,TGTGCCAGCAGCCCCCTCGGGATGCAAGCCCAGCATTTT
.,.,TRBV6-4,TRBJ2-7,CASSPPTWTAGSYEQYF,TGTGCCAGCAGCCCCCCCACATGGACAGCGGGGTCCTACGAGCAGTACTTC
.,.,TRBV7-3,TRBJ2-3,CASSLTPSGPGDTQYF,TGTGCCAGCAGCTTAACACCGTCAGGCCCAGGAGATACGCAGTATTTT
.,TRBD1,TRBV9,TRBJ1-6,CASSDGQDYNSPLHF,TGTGCCAGCAGCGATGGACAGGATTATAATTCACCCCTCCACTTT
.,TRBD2,TRBV7-3,TRBJ2-2,CASSLLAGESTGELFF,TGTGCCAGCAGCTTACTAGCGGGAGAGTCCACCGGGGAGCTGTTTTTT
.,TRBD2,TRBV27,TRBJ2-7,CASSLSLREGSSYEQYF,TGTGCCAGCAGTTTATCGTTGAGGGAGGGATCCTCCTACGAGCAGTACTTC
.,.,TRBV5-8,TRBJ1-4,CASSLAVTNWNEKLFF,TGTGCCAGCAGCTTGGCCGTGACAAATTGGAATGAAAAACTGTTTTTT
.,.,TRBV5-6,TRBJ2-7,CASSLAGSSYEQYF,TGTGCCAGCAGCTTGGCGGGGAGCTCCTACGAGCAGTACTTC
.,TRBD1,TRBV5-1,TRBJ2-1,CASSSQGAPYDEQFF,TGCGCCAGCAGCTCTCAGGGGGCTCCGTACGATGAGCAGTTCTTC
.,TRBD2,TRBV2,TRBJ2-3,CASSDHPGLLTDTQYF,TGTGCCAGCAGTGATCATCCGGGACTACTCACAGATACGCAGTATTTT
.,.,TRBV9,TRBJ1-4,CASSVGGGVGEKLFF,TGTGCCAGCAGCGTAGGAGGAGGAGTTGGGGAAAAACTGTTTTTT
.,.,TRBV7-2,TRBJ2-1,CASSLVNEQFF,TGTGCCAGCAGCTTAGTAAATGAGCAGTTCTTC
once,TRBD2,TRBV12-5,TRBJ2-2,CASGFGTRGTGELFF,TGTGCTAGTGGTTTCGGGACTAGGGGTACCGGGGAGCTGTTTTTT
.,TRBD2,TRBV2,TRBJ2-1,CASGKRGGAYNEQFF,TGTGCCAGCGGAAAGCGGGGGGGAGCCTACAATGAGCAGTTCTTC
.,.,TRBV14,TRBJ2-2,CASSSSGFRELFF,TGTGCCAGCAGCTCCTCCGGGTTCAGGGAGCTGTTTTTT
.,TRBD1,TRBV27,TRBJ2-3,CASSLDRRFTDTQYF,TGTGCCAGCAGTTTGGACAGGAGATTCACAGATACGCAGTATTTT
.,.,TRBV25-1,TRBJ2-3,CASSAPLGDTDTQYF,TGTGCCAGCAGTGCCCCCCTAGGTGACACAGATACGCAGTATTTT
.,TRBD1,TRBV6-2/TRBV6-3,TRBJ1-2,CASSPDRAVSADGYTF,TGTGCCAGCAGTCCGGACAGGGCGGTTTCTGCGGATGGCTACACCTTC
.,.,TRBV7-9,TRBJ2-7,CASSLGRAEQYF,TGTGCCAGCAGCTTAGGCAGGGCCGAGCAGTACTTC
.,TRBD2,TRBV18,TRBJ2-1,CASSPQSGALNEQFF,TGTGCCAGCTCACCACAAAGCGGGGCACTCAATGAGCAGTTCTTC
.,.,TRBV12-3/TRBV12-4,TRBJ2-7,CASNMAGTRVYF,TGTGCCAGCAACATGGCCGGGACACGGGTGTACTTC